One sample yielded the 14 T cell receptor beta chains listed below, sequenced in a study of blood T cell repertoires in COVID-19 (dated by TCRdb to 2018 to 2020). The protocol used for the library was the immunoSEQ multiplex PCR assay. The clones in this table, taken by TCRdb from immuneACCESS, are in-frame only. Not every clone is retained; where verified, under half of the shortfall comes from an unresolved V gene, and the cause of the rest is unknown. This sample has about 240,000 clones in its table, and around 87% of those were observed once. 5.5% to 9% of the sample goes to the ten largest clones. The sequenced sample was peripheral blood. These TCRs come from an older woman with active or convalescent COVID-19.

The chain combines TRBV5-3 with TRBJ1-2; TRBD1 is a possible D gene (5 bases). TRBV5-3 is flagged as an ORF with uncertain function. The CDR3 loop spans 12 amino acids. The germline V and J ends were trimmed by 6 bases and 0 bases, with 6 bases remaining between them. This chain's CDR3 is CARTGTNYGYTF. CDR3 DNA: TGTGCCAGAACAGGGACTAACTATGGCTACACCTTC.

The V and J genes are TRBV9 and TRBJ1-1; TRBD1 matches at 7 bases. The CDR3 spans 15 residues. Trimming took 4 bases from V and 4 from J; bases not matched to a gene: 10. Germline values: CDR1 SGDLS, CDR2 YYNGEE. This CDR3 is CASSLTDGTATEAFF. The CDR3 DNA is TGTGCCAGCAGCCTTACCGACGGGACAGCCACTGAAGCTTTCTTT. The whole variable domain, remainder taken from reference TRBV9 and TRBJ1-1, is DSGVTQTPKHLITATGQRVTLRCSPRSGDLSVYWYQQSLDQGLQFLIQYYNGEERAKGNILERFSAQQFPDLHSELNLSSLELGDSALYFCASSLTDGTATEAFFGQGTRLTVV.

This clone was seen only once. The chain joins TRBV6-2 or TRBV6-3 to TRBJ1-5; TRBD1 is a possible D gene (6 bases). The CDR3 runs 13 residues. From germline, CDR1 is MNHEY and CDR2 SVGEGT. V was cut by 6 bases and J by 5 bases, with 11 bases left in between. The CDR3 spells CASSRPGDQPQHF. The CDR3 region has the DNA TGTGCCAGCAGCCGACCAGGGGATCAGCCCCAGCATTTT.

The chain couples TRBV29-1 to TRBJ1-1; TRBD1 might be the D (5 bases). Germline-derived CDR1 and CDR2 are SQVTM and ANQGSEA. The CDR3 is made up of 11 amino acids. The V end was cut by 0 bases, the J end by 8 bases, with 7 bases between. In DNA, the CDR3 is TGCAGCGTTGAAGATCCAGGGGAAGCTTTCTTT. It encodes CSVEDPGEAFF.

The chain links TRBV6-1 to TRBJ1-2; D is undetermined. V was cut by 3 bases and J by 3 bases, with 14 bases left in between. Per the germline V gene, CDR1 is MNHNS and CDR2 is SASEGT. This CDR3 contains 15 residues. CDR3 nucleotides: TGTGCCAGCAGTGAGCACAGTGCCTCTGACTATGGCTACACCTTC. Its protein product is CASSEHSASDYGYTF.

This rearrangement joins TRBV14 to TRBJ1-1; D is unclear. V shed 4 bases and J shed 10 bases, with 13 bases lying between them. This CDR3 comprises 12 residues. Per germline, CDR1 SGHDN and CDR2 FVKESK. CDR3: CASSPSVSVAFF. The DNA of the CDR3 is TGTGCCAGCAGCCCCAGTGTTAGCGTAGCTTTCTTT. The full variable domain, its missing parts supplied by reference TRBV14 and TRBJ1-1, is EAGVTQFPSHSVIEKGQTVTLRCDPISGHDNLYWYRRVMGKEIKFLLHFVKESKQDESGMPNNRFLAERTGGTYSTLKVQPAELEDSGVYFCASSPSVSVAFFGQGTRLTVV.

The gene calls are TRBV19 and TRBJ1-5; 7 bases map to TRBD1. Germline assignment: CDR1 LNHDA and CDR2 SQIVND (reference sequence). The CDR3 is made up of 16 amino acids. J lost 0 bases, V lost 9 bases, and 11 bases had no gene match. Here the CDR3 DNA reads TGTGCCAGCAGCCCCCTAGGGACAGTTAGCAATCAGCCCCAGCATTTT. This encodes CASSPLGTVSNQPQHF.

The chain carries TRBV25-1 and TRBJ1-1, with 7 bases matching TRBD1. V gave up 7 bases and J gave up 6 bases; unmatched junction bases: 20. The CDR3 is 17 residues long. CDR1 MGHDK and CDR2 SYGVNS come from the germline V gene. DNA for the CDR3: TGTGCCAGCACAGGCTGGGACCGACAGGGAAAGGTTGCTGAAGCTTTCTTT. This codes for CASTGWDRQGKVAEAFF.

V and J are TRBV9 and TRBJ2-1, with D maybe TRBD1 (6 bases). Germline values: CDR1 SGDLS, CDR2 YYNGEE. Deletions cut 0 bases from V and 2 bases from J, with 6 bases between. The CDR3 extends over 14 amino acids. The CDR3 here is CASSVEGAYNEQFF. CDR3 nucleotides: TGTGCCAGCAGCGTAGAGGGGGCCTACAATGAGCAGTTCTTC.

This clone was observed a single time. The V and J genes are TRBV7-8 and TRBJ2-2; a possible D gene is TRBD1 (6 bases). The CDR3 is 17 residues long. V lost 1 base and J lost 0, with 12 bases in between. Germline V gene data show CDR1 as SGHVS and CDR2 as FQNEAQ. The CDR3 protein is CASSLGLGTPNTGELFF. As DNA, the CDR3 is TGTGCCAGCAGCTTAGGTTTGGGGACACCGAACACCGGGGAGCTGTTTTTT. Together with reference TRBV7-8 and TRBJ2-2, the CDR3 gives the full variable domain: GAGVSQSPRYKVAKRGQDVALRCDPISGHVSLFWYQQALGQGPEFLTYFQNEAQLDKSGLPSDRFFAERPEGSVSTLKIQRTQQEDSAVYLCASSLGLGTPNTGELFFGEGSRLTVL.

The V call is TRBV27, the J call TRBJ1-1; D gene unclear. Trimming cost V 5 bases and J 4 bases, with 11 bases left between them. This CDR3 spans 13 amino acids. Germline V lookup: CDR1 MNHEY, CDR2 SMNVEV (reference sequence). CDR3 protein: CASSRERFTEAFF. The CDR3 DNA is TGTGCCAGCAGTAGGGAGAGATTCACTGAAGCTTTCTTT.

The chain recombines TRBV19 with TRBJ1-5; D perhaps matches TRBD1 (6 bases). Trimming cost V 3 bases and J 2 bases, with 11 bases left between them. Germline CDR1 reads LNHDA; CDR2 reads SQIVND (reference sequence). The CDR3 extends over 15 amino acids. The CDR3 loop is CASSISRGGNQPQHF. CDR3 coding DNA: TGTGCCAGTAGTATCTCCAGGGGAGGCAATCAGCCCCAGCATTTT.

This chain uses TRBV27 with TRBJ1-4; 7 bases are shared with TRBD1. Germline V lookup: CDR1 MNHEY, CDR2 SMNVEV (reference sequence). CDR3 size: 15 residues. V lost 4 bases to trimming and J lost 6 bases; unmatched junction nucleotides: 8. The CDR3 bases are TGTGCCAGCAGTTACACCTCGACAGGGTATGAAAAACTGTTTTTT. Translation gives CASSYTSTGYEKLFF.

The DNA of the CDR3 is TGCGCCAGCAGCTTGGCCAGGGTAAATGAGCAGTTCTTC. This gives the protein CASSLARVNEQFF. J is TRBJ2-1 and V is TRBV5-1, with D maybe TRBD1 (5 bases). The V gene lost 0 bases and the J gene lost 7 bases, with 8 bases spanning the gap. CDR3 size: 13 residues. Germline CDR1 reads SGHRS; CDR2 reads YFSETQ.